The rows below give T cell receptor beta chains drawn from one sample of a study of T-cell reconstitution after alpha-beta-depleted transplantation in children. TCRdb recomputed calls from the PCR reads with MiXCR, one row per CDR3 protein. The sample lists roughly 100,000 distinct CDR3 sequences; approximately 8.4% were seen once. The sample here was PBMCs from the stem cell graft donor, taken from the stem cell graft. The receptor source for this set is a human donor who donated a stem cell graft to a child with congenital amegakaryocytic thrombocytopenia. Both conserved end residues are trimmed from each CDR3. Clone sizes are given selectively: once, few, many, or a class where the clone is expanded.

v_call: TRBV12-3/TRBV12-4; clone_size: many; cdr3_aa: ASSLVGGGSNTGELF
v_call: TRBV20-1; clone_size: many; cdr3_aa: SAGTPDRGGGPLH
v_call: TRBV20-1; clone_size: many; cdr3_aa: SARADGVTGELF
v_call: TRBV5-8; clone_size: many; cdr3_aa: ASSLGSSTSQETQY
v_call: TRBV24-1; clone_size: many; cdr3_aa: ATSDPGTDNQPQH
v_call: TRBV5-1; clone_size: many; cdr3_aa: ASSFDRILSGANVLT
v_call: TRBV10-3; clone_size: NA; cdr3_aa: AIKGLGGGDEQF
v_call: TRBV10-3; clone_size: many; cdr3_aa: ATQREADTDTQY
v_call: TRBV20-1; clone_size: medium-sized; cdr3_aa: SAYSSYEQY
v_call: TRBV20-1; clone_size: many; cdr3_aa: SAPRDRDTYSNQPQH
v_call: TRBV4-2; clone_size: many; cdr3_aa: ASSRGQSNQPQH
v_call: TRBV28; clone_size: many; cdr3_aa: ASSRHRGEAF
v_call: TRBV2; clone_size: many; cdr3_aa: ASSGMPGSGELF
v_call: TRBV3-1; clone_size: many; cdr3_aa: ASSQEVGGSGANVLT
v_call: TRBV5-1; clone_size: many; cdr3_aa: ASSPATGGHYEQY
v_call: TRBV5-1; clone_size: many; cdr3_aa: ASSSGQGMNTEAF
v_call: TRBV20-1; clone_size: many; cdr3_aa: SARDLKGSAATNEKLF
v_call: TRBV3-1; clone_size: many; cdr3_aa: ASSPVGASFGQY
v_call: TRBV4-1; clone_size: many; cdr3_aa: ASSQDQTGLLYGYT
v_call: TRBV5-1; clone_size: many; cdr3_aa: ASKIRDTQY
v_call: TRBV5-1; clone_size: medium-sized; cdr3_aa: ASSLGPQGGETQY
v_call: TRBV27; clone_size: few; cdr3_aa: ASSLQGFGELF
v_call: TRBV20-1; clone_size: many; cdr3_aa: SASRGNQPQH
v_call: TRBV12-3/TRBV12-4; clone_size: NA; cdr3_aa: ASATTGVSEKLF
v_call: TRBV9; clone_size: many; cdr3_aa: ASSVGWTSEQETQY
v_call: TRBV20-1; clone_size: many; cdr3_aa: SVGTEYNEQF
v_call: TRBV6-2/TRBV6-3; clone_size: many; cdr3_aa: ASSLRETDTQY
v_call: TRBV7-2; clone_size: many; cdr3_aa: ASSPIDRDYEQY
v_call: TRBV10-3; clone_size: many; cdr3_aa: AMGQMGHGYT
v_call: TRBV4-3; clone_size: many; cdr3_aa: ASSQASLGGDEQF
v_call: TRBV6-5; clone_size: many; cdr3_aa: ASSYGGRGGQKQY
v_call: TRBV5-1; clone_size: many; cdr3_aa: ASNSGSSYNEQF
v_call: TRBV5-5; clone_size: NA; cdr3_aa: ASSLGTRYGYT
v_call: TRBV12-3/TRBV12-4; clone_size: many; cdr3_aa: ASSLEAGINEQF
v_call: TRBV5-1; clone_size: many; cdr3_aa: ASSARSGANVLT
v_call: TRBV10-3; clone_size: many; cdr3_aa: AIRAGLGETQY